This T cell receptor (beta chain) was captured in a study of shared clonotypes between healthy human individuals (TCRdb year 2020). Regarding the research as a whole: Three men and a couple of women, aged 18 to 49 years, made up the cohort. For each donor, CD4 naive and CD4 memory were each run on three plates, CD8 naive on two plates, and CD8 memory on one plate. To estimate repertoire size and how much clonotypes are shared between individuals, the study performed deep sequencing of blood TCR repertoires from five healthy adults. Different laboratories and diverse techniques were used to prepare libraries and sequence TCR repertoires, to increase sequencing depth and limit assay-specific biases. Each donor's leukapheresis produced roughly between roughly 0.9 and 9 billion PBMCs.

TCR CDR3 regions were amplified from genomic DNA by multiplex PCR using the deep immunoSEQ assay. Genomic DNA extracted from each cell subset was distributed evenly over all wells of several immunoSEQ 96-well plates, and each plate served as one replicate. Each replicate PCR for sorted subsets received around 200 ng genomic DNA, equal to roughly 29,000 T cell genomes. Purified libraries were measured with a Qubit 3.0 fluorometer, size-checked on a Bioanalyzer 2100, and measured again with the KAPA Library Quantification kit. Each immunoSEQ 96-well plate was sequenced on its own single-read 150-cycle Illumina NextSeq 550 flow cell. On the authors' methods: The immunoSEQ output contained only junctional sequences without quality scores, so filtering could not match that applied to full-length reads. To assign V/J genes and CDR3, sequences were annotated against IMGT germline references using PyIR, a Python wrapper for IgBLAST v1.9. Reads were removed for weak V/J assignments (E-value above 1e-6), missing CDR3, stop codons, out-of-frame junctions, or ambiguous translated residues. V3J clonotypes were defined as sequences sharing the same inferred V gene, J gene, and CDR3 amino acid sequence. To compute the percentage overlap between repertoires, the number of shared unique clonotypes was divided by the size of the smaller repertoire. Three approaches were used to assess repertoire richness: RTK rarefaction, the Chao1 estimator, and Recon v2.1 estimates of unobserved clonotypes. Generation probabilities for all TCRbeta clonotypes obtained by the gDNA method from four donors were computed using OLGA. The immuneACCESS repertoire file appears here via TCRdb, limited to in-frame rearrangements. These files lack a portion of the clones; in checked studies, under half of the deficit traces to unresolved V genes, and the cause of the others is not known. The D gene and trimming were derived from the DNA, and the V and J assignments and clone size from that table. This sample lists about 870,000 clones; 80% to 95% were detected once. The ten largest make up around 24% of the sample.

Note on this clone: Its target antigen remains unknown. The record has no base qualities; no much larger clone is one base away.

Study-wide findings and limitations: When a handful of donors were compared, the shared fraction of clonotypes was about 5% for naive CD4, more than 3% for naive CD8, roughly 2.5% for memory CD4, and approximately 0.4% for memory CD8. Even with the large sequencing depth, rarefaction of the sorted-subset datasets indicated that sequencing was incomplete. Sampling was limited to blood, and TCR repertoires in tissue likely differ from TCR repertoires in blood. The genetic and exposure-history diversity represented was limited by the small number of donors. Based on pairwise subsampling, the degree of clonotype sharing among donors was expected to be affected by sequencing depth. Larger estimated clonotype richness was generally found for naive subsets than for memory subsets. Higher generation probabilities were observed for clonotypes shared by all four sorted-subset donors than for non-shared clonotypes.

CD8 naive samples were obtained by positive selection for CCR7 among CD45RO-negative cells, yielding a CD45RA+CCR7+ population from which TemRA cells were excluded. The donors were healthy, HIV-negative adults who had no recently reported acute infections or vaccinations. Only Caucasian adults living in Nashville, Tennessee, USA were represented among the donors. After blood collection by leukapheresis, PBMCs were isolated using Ficoll-Histopaque density gradient centrifugation and then cryopreserved in the vapor phase of liquid nitrogen. Purity and quantity of every magnetically sorted T cell population were checked by analytical flow cytometry. Each sorted fraction had its genomic DNA isolated and then quantified by UV absorbance on a Nanodrop 2000c. From a lookup of the germline V gene, CDR1 and CDR2 are MNHEY and SVGAGI. The CDR3 holds 13 amino acids from the cysteine to the phenylalanine. The CDR3 DNA has 39 bases and is translated from base 1. Trimming removed 8 bases from V and 3 bases from J; the gene matches leave 5 bases unexplained.

The sequenced sample consisted of naive CD8+ T cells sorted from blood. This specimen's cell subset or site label, interpreted: CD45RA+CCR7+. In this chain, TRBV6-5 is recombined with TRBJ2-7, with 9 bases matching TRBD2. This receptor was obtained from a man aged 30 to 39 in good health. The CDR3 sequence is CASSAGGDYEQYF. DNA sequence: TGTGCCAGCTCGGCGGGGGGGGACTACGAGCAGTACTTC.